The rows below give T cell receptor beta chains drawn from one sample of a study of blood T cell repertoires in COVID-19. The assay was immunoSEQ multiplex PCR, and TCRdb's table has in-frame clones only and misses some. The sample yields 350,000 to 400,000 clones, approximately 86% seen once. The sequencing sample was made of peripheral blood. These receptors were taken from a woman aged 55-75 years with COVID-19, enrolled during active disease. Each CDR3 is given with its conserved first and last residue. D genes are given only for firm matches. Only part of the rows carry a size: once, few, many, or a class if the clone is expanded.

j_gene	v_gene	d_gene	len	abundance	CDR3aa	CDR3nt
TRBJ2-5	TRBV27	TRBD1	14	once	CASSPTGAEETQYF	TGTGCCAGCAGCCCGACAGGGGCGGAAGAGACCCAGTACTTC
TRBJ1-1	TRBV5-1	-	17	-	CASSSWVLGAQGTEAFF	TGCGCCAGCAGCTCTTGGGTTCTGGGGGCGCAGGGCACTGAAGCTTTCTTT
TRBJ1-4	TRBV5-1	-	17	-	CASSLDPGGESNEKLFF	TGCGCCAGCAGCTTGGACCCTGGGGGGGAGTCGAATGAAAAACTGTTTTTT
TRBJ2-2	TRBV29-1	-	10	-	CSVLTGELFF	TGCAGCGTCTTGACCGGGGAGCTGTTTTTT
TRBJ1-1	TRBV7-9	-	19	-	CASSLAKIRVREGNTEAFF	TGTGCCAGCAGCTTAGCAAAAATCCGGGTCCGAGAGGGGAACACTGAAGCTTTCTTT
TRBJ2-7	TRBV5-4	-	12	-	CASSQTHYEQYF	TGTGCCAGCAGCCAGACACACTACGAGCAGTACTTC
TRBJ2-5	TRBV7-9	TRBD1	15	-	CASSLGRTGPETQYF	TGTGCCAGCAGCTTAGGAAGGACAGGCCCAGAGACCCAGTACTTC
TRBJ2-2	TRBV9	-	16	-	CASSETIGGNTGELFF	TGTGCCAGCAGCGAAACAATAGGGGGGAACACCGGGGAGCTGTTTTTT
TRBJ1-6	TRBV11-3	TRBD1	14	-	CASSPDRGNSPLHF	TGTGCCAGCAGCCCGGACAGGGGTAATTCACCCCTCCACTTT
TRBJ1-3	TRBV3-1/TRBV3-2	TRBD1	13	-	CASRGQGRNTIYF	TGTGCCAGCAGGGGACAGGGAAGAAACACCATATATTTT
TRBJ1-5	TRBV5-1	TRBD1	17	-	CASSGGTGEEGNQPQHF	TGCGCCAGCAGCGGCGGGACAGGGGAAGAGGGCAATCAGCCCCAGCATTTT
TRBJ2-1	TRBV18	-	13	-	CASSPARNNEQFF	TGTGCCAGCTCACCGGCTCGCAACAATGAGCAGTTCTTC
TRBJ1-6	TRBV6-5	TRBD1	16	-	CASSYSMGQGNSPLHF	TGTGCCAGCAGTTACTCGATGGGACAGGGGAATTCACCCCTCCACTTT
TRBJ1-1	TRBV9	TRBD1	14	-	CASSTRTGNTEAFF	TGTGCCAGCAGCACCCGGACAGGGAACACTGAAGCTTTCTTT
TRBJ1-1	TRBV18	-	16	-	CASSPRGAPSDTEAFF	TGTGCCAGCTCACCACGTGGTGCCCCCTCGGACACTGAAGCTTTCTTT
TRBJ2-7	TRBV6-5	TRBD1	15	-	CASEAGTGNSYEQYF	TGTGCCAGCGAAGCCGGGACAGGGAACTCCTACGAGCAGTACTTC
TRBJ1-5	TRBV2	-	14	-	CASSGLREVQPQHF	TGTGCCAGCAGTGGGCTCAGGGAGGTCCAGCCCCAGCATTTT
TRBJ2-1	TRBV11-3	-	16	once	CASSYSLSSSYNEQFF	TGTGCCAGCAGCTACAGCTTATCCAGCTCCTACAATGAGCAGTTCTTC
TRBJ1-1	TRBV5-6	-	15	-	CASSFLRAKYTEAFF	TGTGCCAGCAGCTTCCTGAGGGCGAAGTACACTGAAGCTTTCTTT
TRBJ1-1	TRBV7-2	-	12	-	CASSLRGTEAFF	TGTGCCAGCAGCTTAAGGGGGACTGAAGCTTTCTTT
TRBJ1-2	TRBV12-3/TRBV12-4	TRBD1	13	-	CASRLQGGDGYTF	TGTGCCAGCAGGCTACAGGGGGGGGATGGCTACACCTTC
TRBJ2-7	TRBV6-2/TRBV6-3	-	13	-	CASSPLSSYEQYF	TGTGCCAGCAGTCCCCTGAGCTCCTACGAGCAGTACTTC
TRBJ2-1	TRBV9	TRBD2	18	-	CASSAYPGLAGRGYEQFF	TGTGCCAGCAGCGCGTACCCGGGACTAGCGGGCCGCGGGTATGAGCAGTTCTTC
TRBJ2-3	TRBV6-2/TRBV6-3	-	15	-	CASSYSEAPPDTQYF	TGTGCCAGCAGTTACTCAGAGGCTCCCCCCGATACGCAGTATTTT
TRBJ2-1	TRBV10-2	TRBD2	16	-	CASSEAGGQFYNEQFF	TGCGCCAGCAGTGAAGCGGGGGGGCAGTTTTACAATGAGCAGTTCTTC
TRBJ1-5	TRBV2	-	14	-	CASSGGGTNQPQHF	TGTGCCAGCAGTGGGGGGGGGACCAATCAGCCCCAGCATTTT
TRBJ2-7	TRBV6-5	TRBD2	13	-	CASRDGLAGEQYF	TGTGCCAGCAGAGACGGACTAGCGGGGGAGCAGTACTTC
TRBJ1-6	TRBV19	TRBD1	17	-	CASSSRATGSYNSPLHF	TGTGCCAGTAGTAGCCGAGCGACAGGGAGCTATAATTCACCCCTCCACTTT
TRBJ2-1	TRBV9	TRBD2	15	once	CASSLRGERSDEQFF	TGTGCCAGCAGCCTCCGGGGGGAGCGCTCAGATGAGCAGTTCTTC
TRBJ2-7	TRBV5-6	TRBD1	14	-	CASSTDRILYEQYF	TGTGCCAGCAGCACGGACAGGATCCTGTACGAGCAGTACTTC
TRBJ1-1	TRBV3-1/TRBV3-2	TRBD1	11	-	CASSQDRVAFF	TGTGCCAGCAGCCAGGACAGGGTTGCTTTCTTT
TRBJ2-7	TRBV19	-	13	-	CASSINARGEQYF	TGTGCCAGTAGTATTAATGCCCGGGGCGAGCAGTACTTC
TRBJ1-1	TRBV11-1	TRBD1	16	-	CASSQHYGQANTEAFF	TGTGCCAGCAGCCAACACTACGGACAGGCGAACACTGAAGCTTTCTTT
TRBJ1-2	TRBV4-3	-	15	-	CASSYGFPGNYGYTF	TGCGCCAGCAGCTATGGCTTCCCGGGGAACTATGGCTACACCTTC
TRBJ2-7	TRBV27	TRBD2	15	-	CASSFGLAGGGEQYF	TGTGCCAGCAGTTTTGGGCTAGCGGGGGGTGGCGAGCAGTACTTC
TRBJ1-4	TRBV21-1	-	17	-	CASSKALLPGGKEKLFF	TGTGCCAGCAGCAAAGCGCTTTTACCAGGGGGCAAGGAAAAACTGTTTTTT
TRBJ1-2	TRBV18	-	15	-	CASSPPADSRYGYTF	TGTGCCAGCTCGCCGCCCGCGGACAGCCGCTATGGCTACACCTTC
TRBJ2-6	TRBV2	-	15	-	CASSLWREGANVLTF	TGTGCCAGCAGCTTGTGGAGGGAAGGGGCCAACGTCCTGACTTTC
TRBJ2-5	TRBV6-5	TRBD1	15	-	CASMTGQGYSETQYF	TGTGCCAGCATGACCGGACAGGGGTATTCGGAGACCCAGTACTTC
TRBJ1-2	TRBV20-1	-	14	-	CSASRGLRVDGYTF	TGCAGTGCTAGTCGGGGATTACGGGTGGATGGCTACACCTTC
TRBJ1-1	TRBV19	TRBD1	13	-	CASSRGTGTEAFF	TGTGCCAGTAGTAGAGGGACAGGGACTGAAGCTTTCTTT
TRBJ2-1	TRBV7-2	TRBD2	16	few	CASSGGTSGGYNEQFF	TGTGCCAGCAGCGGCGGGACTAGCGGGGGCTACAATGAGCAGTTCTTC
TRBJ2-4	TRBV6-5	-	13	-	CASMLALRDIQYF	TGTGCCAGCATGCTAGCACTGAGGGACATTCAGTACTTC
TRBJ2-7	TRBV27	TRBD1	14	-	CASGTQGTYYEQYF	TGTGCCAGCGGAACACAGGGGACCTACTACGAGCAGTACTTC
TRBJ2-3	TRBV27	TRBD1	14	-	CASRGQGRGDTQYF	TGTGCCAGCAGAGGACAGGGGAGGGGGGATACGCAGTATTTT
TRBJ1-2	TRBV7-2	-	13	-	CASSSGRNYGYTF	TGTGCCAGCAGCTCAGGCCGGAACTATGGCTACACCTTC
TRBJ2-7	TRBV5-1	TRBD2	15	-	CASSLGSGGSYEQYF	TGCGCCAGCAGCTTGGGTTCGGGGGGGTCCTACGAGCAGTACTTC
TRBJ1-2	TRBV7-8	-	13	-	CASSFGTSYGYTF	TGTGCCAGCAGCTTCGGGACATCCTATGGCTACACCTTC
TRBJ1-2	TRBV9	-	14	-	CASSVDPGSYGYTF	TGTGCCAGCAGCGTAGATCCGGGTAGTTATGGCTACACCTTC
TRBJ2-7	TRBV2	-	14	-	CASSEMGTSYEQYF	TGTGCCAGCAGTGAAATGGGGACTTCCTACGAGCAGTACTTC